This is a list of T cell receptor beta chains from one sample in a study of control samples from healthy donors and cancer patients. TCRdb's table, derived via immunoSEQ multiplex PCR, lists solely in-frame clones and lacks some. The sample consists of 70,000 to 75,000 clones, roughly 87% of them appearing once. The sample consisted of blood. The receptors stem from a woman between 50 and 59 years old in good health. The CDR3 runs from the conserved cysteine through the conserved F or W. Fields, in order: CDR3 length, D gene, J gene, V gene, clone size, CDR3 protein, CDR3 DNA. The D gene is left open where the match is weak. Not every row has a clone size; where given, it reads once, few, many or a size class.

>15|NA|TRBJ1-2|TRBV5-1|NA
CASSLNREFGYGYTF
TGCGCCAGCAGCTTGAACCGGGAATTTGGATATGGCTACACCTTC
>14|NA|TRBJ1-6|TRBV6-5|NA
CASRRPERNSPLHF
TGTGCCAGCAGACGACCTGAGCGGAATTCACCCCTCCACTTT
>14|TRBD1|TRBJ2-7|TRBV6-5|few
CASSYSGQGNEQYF
TGTGCCAGCAGTTACTCGGGACAGGGGAACGAGCAGTACTTC
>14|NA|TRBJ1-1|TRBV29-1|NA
CSVARFSGATEAFF
TGCAGCGTTGCGCGGTTTTCAGGGGCCACTGAAGCTTTCTTT
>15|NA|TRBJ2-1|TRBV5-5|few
CASSSHLGAYNEQFF
TGTGCCAGCAGCTCCCATCTAGGGGCCTACAATGAGCAGTTCTTC
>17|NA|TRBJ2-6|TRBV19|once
CASSIDLGGTGANVLTF
TGTGCCAGTAGTATAGATCTAGGAGGGACTGGGGCCAACGTCCTGACTTTC
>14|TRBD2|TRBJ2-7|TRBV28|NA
CASRTSGSSYEQYF
TGTGCCAGCAGAACTAGCGGGAGCTCCTACGAGCAGTACTTC
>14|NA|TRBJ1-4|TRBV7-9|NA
CASSLGFTNEKLFF
TGTGCCAGCAGCTTAGGGTTTACTAATGAAAAACTGTTTTTT
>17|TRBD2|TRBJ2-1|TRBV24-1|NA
CATSDSRLAGGGNEQFF
TGTGCCACCAGTGATTCCCGACTAGCGGGAGGAGGTAATGAGCAGTTCTTC
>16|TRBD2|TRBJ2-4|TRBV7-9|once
CASSFSSGEAKNIQYF
TGTGCCAGCAGCTTCTCGAGCGGGGAGGCCAAAAACATTCAGTACTTC
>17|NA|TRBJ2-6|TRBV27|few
CAPPGWGPSSGANVLTF
TGTGCCCCACCGGGTTGGGGGCCCAGCTCTGGGGCCAACGTCCTGACTTTC
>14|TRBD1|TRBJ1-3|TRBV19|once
CASIGTGTGNTIYF
TGTGCCAGTATAGGGACAGGGACTGGAAACACCATATATTTT
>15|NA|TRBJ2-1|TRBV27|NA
CASSSPGNWNNEQFF
TGTGCCAGCAGCTCACCCGGTAACTGGAACAATGAGCAGTTCTTC
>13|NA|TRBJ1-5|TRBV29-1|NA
CSVVAGLNQPQHF
TGCAGCGTTGTAGCAGGTCTCAATCAGCCCCAGCATTTT
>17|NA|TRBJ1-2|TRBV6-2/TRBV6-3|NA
CASSYDGFQSRAYGYTF
TGTGCCAGCAGTTACGACGGCTTCCAGTCTCGGGCCTATGGCTACACCTTC
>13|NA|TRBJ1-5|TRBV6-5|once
CASRSDSNQPQHF
TGTGCCAGCCGGTCGGATAGCAATCAGCCCCAGCATTTT
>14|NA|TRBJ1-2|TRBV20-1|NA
CSASPDLLPFGYTF
TGCAGTGCTAGTCCTGACCTTCTCCCCTTTGGCTACACCTTC
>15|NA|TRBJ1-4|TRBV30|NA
CAWDTAISNNEKLFF
TGTGCCTGGGATACAGCAATTTCTAATAATGAAAAACTGTTTTTT
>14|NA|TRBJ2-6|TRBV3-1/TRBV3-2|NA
CASSRSGGANVLTF
TGTGCCAGCAGCCGAAGCGGGGGGGCCAACGTCCTGACTTTC
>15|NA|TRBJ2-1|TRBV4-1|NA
CASSQAGEAFNEQFF
TGCGCCAGCAGCCAAGCGGGAGAAGCGTTCAATGAGCAGTTCTTC
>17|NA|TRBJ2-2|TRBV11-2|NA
CASSPVGGGTNTGELFF
TGTGCCAGCAGCCCCGTCGGGGGTGGGACGAACACCGGGGAGCTGTTTTTT
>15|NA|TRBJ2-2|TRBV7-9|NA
CASRPRRQLAGELFF
TGTGCCAGCAGGCCGAGGAGGCAACTTGCTGGGGAGCTGTTTTTT
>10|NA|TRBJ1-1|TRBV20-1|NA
CSVTTDKAFF
TGCAGTGTCACTACAGACAAAGCTTTCTTT
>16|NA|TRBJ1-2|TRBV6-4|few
CASSDSDTGGPYGYTF
TGTGCCAGCAGTGACTCGGACACAGGCGGTCCCTATGGCTACACCTTC
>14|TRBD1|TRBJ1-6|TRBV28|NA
CASSPDRADSPLHF
TGTGCCAGCAGTCCGGACAGGGCGGATTCACCCCTCCACTTT
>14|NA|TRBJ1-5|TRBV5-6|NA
CASSLRRADQPQHF
TGTGCCAGCAGCTTGAGGAGGGCCGATCAGCCCCAGCATTTT
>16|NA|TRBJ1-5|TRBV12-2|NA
CASRSQQVLSNQPQHF
TGTGCAAGTCGCTCGCAACAGGTACTCTCAAATCAGCCCCAGCATTTT
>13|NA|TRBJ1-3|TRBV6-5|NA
CASRLNSGNTIYF
TGTGCCAGCAGACTAAACTCTGGAAACACCATATATTTT
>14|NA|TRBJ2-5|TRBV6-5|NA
CASSTGGGQETQYF
TGTGCCAGCAGTACCGGTGGGGGCCAAGAGACCCAGTACTTC
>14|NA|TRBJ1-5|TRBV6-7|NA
CASSYSLRNQPQHF
TGTGCCAGCAGTTACAGCCTTCGAAACCAGCCCCAGCATTTT
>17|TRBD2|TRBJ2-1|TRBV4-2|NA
CASSQDRVRESYNEQFF
TGTGCCAGCAGCCAAGATCGAGTGCGGGAGTCCTACAATGAGCAGTTCTTC
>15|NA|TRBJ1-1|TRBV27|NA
CASSLLGGANTEAFF
TGTGCCAGCAGTTTATTAGGAGGGGCGAACACTGAAGCTTTCTTT
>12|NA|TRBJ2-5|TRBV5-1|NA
CASSLYEETQYF
TGCGCCAGCAGCTTGTACGAAGAGACCCAGTACTTC
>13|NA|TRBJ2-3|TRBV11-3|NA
CASSLDGTDTQYF
TGTGCCAGCAGCTTAGACGGCACAGATACGCAGTATTTT
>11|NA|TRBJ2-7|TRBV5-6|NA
CASSFNYEQYF
TGTGCCAGCAGCTTTAACTACGAGCAGTACTTC
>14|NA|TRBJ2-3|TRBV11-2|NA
CASSLEAGRDTQYF
TGTGCCAGCAGCTTAGAGGCAGGGCGAGATACGCAGTATTTT
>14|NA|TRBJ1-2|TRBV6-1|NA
CASSFFTGPYGYTF
TGTGCCAGCAGCTTCTTTACAGGGCCCTATGGCTACACCTTC
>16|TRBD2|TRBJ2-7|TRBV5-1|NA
CASSPRAGTSAYEQYF
TGCGCCAGCAGCCCAAGGGCCGGGACTAGCGCCTACGAGCAGTACTTC
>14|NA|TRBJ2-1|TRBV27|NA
CASSYAGTADEQFF
TGTGCCAGTTCTTACGCCGGGACGGCTGATGAGCAGTTCTTC
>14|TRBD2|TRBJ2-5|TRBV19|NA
CASSIGLAGETQYF
TGTGCCAGTAGTATAGGACTAGCCGGCGAGACCCAGTACTTC